This T cell receptor (beta chain) was profiled in a study of cytomegalovirus exposure and HLA in healthy donors. Across the whole study: Of 398 genotyped donors, roughly 86% clustered with self-reported Caucasian donors.

With 1 base clipped from V and 5 bases from J, the junction kept 9 bases outside the gene matches. The CDR3 runs 17 residues. CDR1 is LGHNA, CDR2 YSLEER, per germline. The primer mix had 60 Vbeta and 13 Jbeta primers. Data came from immunoSEQ multiplex PCR; TCRdb stores just in-frame clones and leaves some out. This sample has approximately 240,000 clones, with roughly 79% found just once. V usage is TRBV4-3 and J usage is TRBJ2-4; 9 bases fit TRBD1. Sequenced sample: PBMCs. This sequence was found in a woman in her thirties or forties in good health and CMV-seronegative. In DNA form, the CDR3 reads TGCGCCAGCAGCCAAGTCCGTAGGACAGGGGTGCAAAACATTCAGTACTTC. Amino acids: CASSQVRRTGVQNIQYF.